Listed below are T cell receptor beta chains from one sample, sequenced in a study of OX40 agonist ivuxolimab in advanced cancers. Clones were read by immunoSEQ multiplex PCR, and TCRdb kept only the in-frame ones, dropping some. This sample carries about 13,000 clones, approximately 78% of them seen once, and the ten largest clones take 30% to 45%. Sample: CD4+ or CD8+ T cells sorted from blood, taken in a trial of the OX40 agonist ivuxolimab. These receptors all come from an adult with an advanced solid tumor such as melanoma, head and neck, liver or kidney cancer. Each CDR3 is given with its conserved first and last residue. D genes are given only for firm matches. Clone size is given for some rows only: seen once, a few or many times, or a class if the clone is expanded.

cdr3_nt cdr3_aa j_call d_call clone_size v_call
TGTGCCAGCAGCTTACTAGCCCCAAAGCAGTTCTTC CASSLLAPKQFF TRBJ2-1 NA few TRBV11-2
TGTGCCAGCAGCGATGGGGGTCAGCCCCAGCATTTT CASSDGGQPQHF TRBJ1-5 NA few TRBV7-9
TGCGCCAGCAGCGGGCGGACCCAAGAGACCCAGTACTTC CASSGRTQETQYF TRBJ2-5 NA NA TRBV5-1
TGTGCCTGGAGTGAGATCGGGACACCTTCCTACGAGCAGTACTTC CAWSEIGTPSYEQYF TRBJ2-7 NA few TRBV30
TGTGCCAGCAGCTTGGGGGGGGCCTCCTACGAGCAGTACTTC CASSLGGASYEQYF TRBJ2-7 NA NA TRBV7-8
TGCGCCAGCAGTGAGAGCCCGGGCGGCGACTATGGCTACACCTTC CASSESPGGDYGYTF TRBJ1-2 NA few TRBV10-1
TGTGCCAGCAGCTTAGCTGGCGGGGTCGGAACAGATACGCAGTATTTT CASSLAGGVGTDTQYF TRBJ2-3 NA NA TRBV7-9
TGTGCCAGCAGCTTGGTAGGGAACAATGAGCAGTTCTTC CASSLVGNNEQFF TRBJ2-1 NA NA TRBV5-8
TGTGCCAGTAGTATCGGCGCAGGGAGCAACGAGCAGTACTTC CASSIGAGSNEQYF TRBJ2-7 NA medium-sized TRBV19
TGTGCCAGCAGTATCGTTCATAAACTACTAGCGGGATACAATGAGCAGTTCTTC CASSIVHKLLAGYNEQFF TRBJ2-1 TRBD2 NA TRBV28
TGTGCCAGCAGCTTGGGTCAGATGAACACTGAAGCTTTCTTT CASSLGQMNTEAFF TRBJ1-1 NA few TRBV11-2
TGTGCCAGCAGCCCAATACAGGGGGCGAGGGATGAGCAGTTCTTC CASSPIQGARDEQFF TRBJ2-1 TRBD1 NA TRBV7-9
TGTGCCAGCAGCCAAAAGGCGGGTAGCGGGGGCACAGATACGCAGTATTTT CASSQKAGSGGTDTQYF TRBJ2-3 TRBD2 NA TRBV7-2
TGTGCCAGCAGCTTATTCCCTAATACATCAGGCGCGGGGACTGAAGCTTTCTTT CASSLFPNTSGAGTEAFF TRBJ1-1 NA medium-sized TRBV11-2
TGTGCCAGCAGCCCGGGGGGACAGGCTCCAACCTACGAGCAGTACTTC CASSPGGQAPTYEQYF TRBJ2-7 NA many TRBV11-3
TGCGCCAGCAGCCAGGGGGCTCTGAACACTGAAGCTTTCTTT CASSQGALNTEAFF TRBJ1-1 NA medium-sized TRBV4-1
TGTGCCAGTAGTTTTGGTCATCCCTCCTACGAGCAGTACTTC CASSFGHPSYEQYF TRBJ2-7 NA NA TRBV19
TGTGCCAGCAGCTTGGGGGTCAGGGTAGGAAACTATGGCTACACCTTC CASSLGVRVGNYGYTF TRBJ1-2 NA few TRBV5-4
TGTGCCAGCAGCTCGACGGGGTTCACAGATACGCAGTATTTT CASSSTGFTDTQYF TRBJ2-3 NA few TRBV11-1
TGTGCCAGCAGCTCTAGACTAGCGGGTGGGTCGGGGCAGTACTTC CASSSRLAGGSGQYF TRBJ2-7 TRBD2 once TRBV11-2
TGTGCCAGCAGCTCCTCGACAGGGATCACTGAAGCTTTCTTT CASSSSTGITEAFF TRBJ1-1 TRBD1 NA TRBV7-8
TGTGCTATAGGGAACACCGGGGAGCTGTTTTTT CAIGNTGELFF TRBJ2-2 NA NA TRBV19
TGTGCCACCAGACAGGGTGGGGACAATGAGCAGTTCTTC CATRQGGDNEQFF TRBJ2-1 TRBD1 few TRBV6-5
TGTGCCAGCAGTCCACGGACAGGCCAAGAGACCCAGTACTTC CASSPRTGQETQYF TRBJ2-5 TRBD1 once TRBV28
TGTGCCAGCAGCTTGGCGAGACAGGGTTTTCACTATGGCTACACCTTC CASSLARQGFHYGYTF TRBJ1-2 TRBD1 NA TRBV5-5
TGCGCCAGCAGCCCGCTAGGGGGGGACTACTCCTACGAGCAGTACTTC CASSPLGGDYSYEQYF TRBJ2-7 NA NA TRBV5-1
TGTGCCAGCAGCTTAGATCTGGGGCGGGGATCCTACGAGCAGTACTTC CASSLDLGRGSYEQYF TRBJ2-7 NA NA TRBV11-2
TGTGCCAGTAGTCCCCCGGACGGTTACGAGCAGTACTTC CASSPPDGYEQYF TRBJ2-7 NA NA TRBV19
TGTGCCAGCAGCGACTCTGGGGCCAACGTCCTGACTTTC CASSDSGANVLTF TRBJ2-6 NA NA TRBV28
TGTGCCAGCAGCCAAGGTAGTAATGAGCAGTTCTTC CASSQGSNEQFF TRBJ2-1 NA NA TRBV14
TGTGCCAGCAGCTTAGAGGGGCTGCCCGATTCACCCCTCCACTTT CASSLEGLPDSPLHF TRBJ1-6 NA large TRBV13
TGTGCCACCAGCAGGGACGGCGCGGATACGCAGTATTTT CATSRDGADTQYF TRBJ2-3 NA NA TRBV15
TGTGCCAGCAGTCCTAGCGGGAGCCTTACCTACGAGCAGTACTTC CASSPSGSLTYEQYF TRBJ2-7 TRBD2 NA TRBV27
TGTGCCAGCCATTCCGGGACAGGTACTCAAGGGACCCAGTACTTC CASHSGTGTQGTQYF TRBJ2-5 TRBD1 NA TRBV6-1
TGTGCCAGCAGCTTAGACAGGGGGACCTACGAGCAGTACTTC CASSLDRGTYEQYF TRBJ2-7 TRBD1 once TRBV11-2
TGTGCCAGCAGCCCGGACAGGATGAACACTGAAGCTTTCTTT CASSPDRMNTEAFF TRBJ1-1 TRBD1 NA TRBV11-2
TGTGCCAGCAGTGCGGCCTTTGCGGGACCCGGGGAGCTGTTTTTT CASSAAFAGPGELFF TRBJ2-2 NA NA TRBV28
TGTGCCACCAGCCATAAATCAAGGTATGGAATGACCTATGGCTACACCTTC CATSHKSRYGMTYGYTF TRBJ1-2 NA NA TRBV15
TGCAGCGTTGTTACCGGGGGCGGTGGCTACACCTTC CSVVTGGGGYTF TRBJ1-2 NA few TRBV29-1
TGTGCCAGCTCACCAGTGCACCCCTACAATGAGCAGTTCTTC CASSPVHPYNEQFF TRBJ2-1 NA once TRBV18
TGTGCCAGCAGCCCCGGAGGCCTGGGGAACACTGAAGCTTTCTTT CASSPGGLGNTEAFF TRBJ1-1 NA NA TRBV28
TGTGCCCGCCGACAGGGGAACTATGGCTACACCTTC CARRQGNYGYTF TRBJ1-2 TRBD1 NA TRBV30
TGTGCCAGCAGCCAAGATAACGCGGGCTCCTACGAGCAGTACTTC CASSQDNAGSYEQYF TRBJ2-7 NA NA TRBV7-2
TGTGCCAGCAGCTTAGGTGACAGGGCGGCTGAAGCTTTCTTT CASSLGDRAAEAFF TRBJ1-1 TRBD1 few TRBV7-9
TGCAGCGTGGGGACAGGGGGGTTCGAGCAGTACTTC CSVGTGGFEQYF TRBJ2-7 TRBD1 once TRBV29-1
TGTGCCAGCAGGCAAAGGGGGGCCGGCTATGGCTACACCTTC CASRQRGAGYGYTF TRBJ1-2 NA NA TRBV28
TGTGCCAGCTCAACCGCGACGAACACCGGGGAGCTGTTTTTT CASSTATNTGELFF TRBJ2-2 NA NA TRBV18
TGTGCCAGCAGCCATCTCGGGGGGACAGGGCTGGAGAATGAGCAGTTCTTC CASSHLGGTGLENEQFF TRBJ2-1 TRBD1 medium-sized TRBV7-9
TGTGCTAGTGGTTTGGCCCCCCGCTATGGCTACACCTTC CASGLAPRYGYTF TRBJ1-2 NA NA TRBV12-5
TGTGCCAGCAGTCTCCACCGGGACAGGGTCTCCTACGAGCAGTACTTC CASSLHRDRVSYEQYF TRBJ2-7 TRBD1 few TRBV28
TGTGCCAGCATGTGGGAGGGTCAGGGATGGTCACCCCTCCACTTT CASMWEGQGWSPLHF TRBJ1-6 NA NA TRBV2
TGTGCCAGCAGCCAGGGGACCGGGACTAGAGGCTACGAGCAGTACTTC CASSQGTGTRGYEQYF TRBJ2-7 TRBD2 NA TRBV14
TGTGCCACCAGCAGAAAGACTACTAGCGGGAGTTACGAGCAGTACTTC CATSRKTTSGSYEQYF TRBJ2-7 TRBD2 once TRBV15
TGTGCCAGCAGTTACTTGGGGACAGGGGTCGAGCAGTACTTC CASSYLGTGVEQYF TRBJ2-7 TRBD1 NA TRBV10-3
TGTGCCAGCAGCGTAGATGGGTTAATGGATGAGCAGTTCTTC CASSVDGLMDEQFF TRBJ2-1 NA NA TRBV9